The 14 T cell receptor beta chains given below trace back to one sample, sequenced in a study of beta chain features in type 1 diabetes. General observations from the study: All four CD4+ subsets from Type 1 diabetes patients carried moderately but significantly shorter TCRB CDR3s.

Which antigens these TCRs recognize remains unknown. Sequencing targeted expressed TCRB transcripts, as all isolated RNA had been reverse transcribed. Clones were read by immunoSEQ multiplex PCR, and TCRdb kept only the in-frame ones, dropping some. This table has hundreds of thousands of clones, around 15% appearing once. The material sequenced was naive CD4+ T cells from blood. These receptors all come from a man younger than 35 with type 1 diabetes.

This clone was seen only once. DNA of the CDR3: TGTGCCAGCAGCAAACAGGCTACCAAAAACATTCAGTACTTC. It yields the protein CASSKQATKNIQYF. V usage is TRBV5-6 and J usage is TRBJ2-4; the D gene is possibly TRBD1 (5 bases). CDR1 is SGHDT, CDR2 YYEEEE, per germline. V gave up 4 bases and J gave up 2 bases, with 10 bases separating them. This CDR3 has 14 amino acids.

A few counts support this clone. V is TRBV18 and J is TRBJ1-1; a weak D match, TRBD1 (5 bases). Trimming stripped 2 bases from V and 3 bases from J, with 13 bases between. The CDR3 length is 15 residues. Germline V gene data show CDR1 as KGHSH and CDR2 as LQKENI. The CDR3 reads CASSPGGGEYTEAFF. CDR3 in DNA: TGTGCCAGCTCACCAGGTGGGGGAGAGTACACTGAAGCTTTCTTT.

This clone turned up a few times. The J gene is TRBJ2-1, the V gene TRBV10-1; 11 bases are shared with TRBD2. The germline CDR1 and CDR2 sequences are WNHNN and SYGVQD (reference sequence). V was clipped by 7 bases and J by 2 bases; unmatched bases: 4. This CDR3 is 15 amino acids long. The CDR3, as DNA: TGCGCCAGCACCTCTAGCGGGGGGCCCTACAATGAGCAGTTCTTC. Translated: CASTSSGGPYNEQFF.

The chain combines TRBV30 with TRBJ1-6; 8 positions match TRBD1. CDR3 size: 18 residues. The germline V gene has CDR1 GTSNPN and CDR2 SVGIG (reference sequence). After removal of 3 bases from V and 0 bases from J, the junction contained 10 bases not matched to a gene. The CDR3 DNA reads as TGTGCCTGGAGCTCTCTAAGAGGACAGGGCTCCTATAATTCACCCCTCCACTTT. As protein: CAWSSLRGQGSYNSPLHF.

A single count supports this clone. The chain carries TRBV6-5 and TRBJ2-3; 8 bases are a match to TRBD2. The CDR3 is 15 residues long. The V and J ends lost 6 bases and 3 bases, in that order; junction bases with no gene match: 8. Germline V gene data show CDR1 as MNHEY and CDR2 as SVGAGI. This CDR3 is CASSKRGLSTDTQYF. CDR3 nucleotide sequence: TGTGCCAGCAGCAAGCGGGGGCTGAGTACAGATACGCAGTATTTT.

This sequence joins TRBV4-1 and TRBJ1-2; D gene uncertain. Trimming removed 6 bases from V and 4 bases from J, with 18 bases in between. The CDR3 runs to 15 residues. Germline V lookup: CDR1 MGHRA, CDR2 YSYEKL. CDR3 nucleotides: TGCGCCAGCAGTCCGGAGGCCGCGCTGGGCTATGGCTACACCTTC. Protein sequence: CASSPEAALGYGYTF.

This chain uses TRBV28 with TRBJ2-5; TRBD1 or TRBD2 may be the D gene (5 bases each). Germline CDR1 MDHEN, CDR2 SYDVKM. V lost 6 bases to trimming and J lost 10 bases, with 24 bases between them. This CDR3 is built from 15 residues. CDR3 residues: CASSPFLGDPGRQYF. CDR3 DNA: TGTGCCAGCAGCCCTTTTCTCGGGGACCCCGGCCGCCAGTACTTC.

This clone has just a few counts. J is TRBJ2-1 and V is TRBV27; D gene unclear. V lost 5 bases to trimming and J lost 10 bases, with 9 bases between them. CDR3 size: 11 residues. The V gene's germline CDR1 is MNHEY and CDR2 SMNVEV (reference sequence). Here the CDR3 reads CASSVGREQFF. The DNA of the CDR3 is TGTGCCAGCAGTGTGGGAAGGGAGCAGTTCTTC.

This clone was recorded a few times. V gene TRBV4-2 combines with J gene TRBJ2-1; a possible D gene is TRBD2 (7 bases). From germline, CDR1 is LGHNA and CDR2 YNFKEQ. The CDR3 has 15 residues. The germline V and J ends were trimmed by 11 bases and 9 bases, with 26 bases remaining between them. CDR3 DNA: TGTGCCTTCTCAAAGAATCTGGGGGGGCCAGGTGAGCAGTTCTTC. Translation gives CAFSKNLGGPGEQFF.

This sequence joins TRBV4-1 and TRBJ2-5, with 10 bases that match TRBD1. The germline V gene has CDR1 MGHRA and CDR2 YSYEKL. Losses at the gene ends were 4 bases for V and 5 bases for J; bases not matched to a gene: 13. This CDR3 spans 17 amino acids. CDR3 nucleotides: TGCGCCAGCAGCCCCTGGACAGGGGGGCGACGAGTGGAGACCCAGTACTTC. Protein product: CASSPWTGGRRVETQYF.

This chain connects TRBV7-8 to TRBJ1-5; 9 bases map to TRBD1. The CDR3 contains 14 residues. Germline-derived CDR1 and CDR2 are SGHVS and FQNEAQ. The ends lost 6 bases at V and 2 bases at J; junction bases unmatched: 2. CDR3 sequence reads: CASSRQGGNQPQHF. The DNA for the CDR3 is TGTGCCAGCAGTCGACAGGGGGGCAATCAGCCCCAGCATTTT.

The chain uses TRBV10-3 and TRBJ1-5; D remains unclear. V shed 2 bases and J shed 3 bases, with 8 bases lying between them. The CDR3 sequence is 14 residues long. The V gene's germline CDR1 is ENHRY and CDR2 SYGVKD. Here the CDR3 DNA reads TGTGCCATCAGTGAGAACGGATTCAATCAGCCCCAGCATTTT. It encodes CAISENGFNQPQHF.

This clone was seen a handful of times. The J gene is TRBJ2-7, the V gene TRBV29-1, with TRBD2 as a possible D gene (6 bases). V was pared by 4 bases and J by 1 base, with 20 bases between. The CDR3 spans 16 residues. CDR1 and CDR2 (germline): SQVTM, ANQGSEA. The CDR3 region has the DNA TGCAGCGTTGCCCCCCAAGGAGGGAGTATTTCCTACGAGCAGTACTTC. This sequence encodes CSVAPQGGSISYEQYF.

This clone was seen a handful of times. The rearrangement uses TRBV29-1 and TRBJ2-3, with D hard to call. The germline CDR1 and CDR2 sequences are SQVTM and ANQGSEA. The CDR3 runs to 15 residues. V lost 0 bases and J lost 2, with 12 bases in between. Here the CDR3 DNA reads TGCAGCGTTGAAGATTTTGGCGGCCCCACAGATACGCAGTATTTT. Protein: CSVEDFGGPTDTQYF.